These 18 T cell receptor beta chains were all obtained from the same sample, sequenced in a study of identical twins (dated by TCRdb to about 2016). The receptor library was made with 5' RACE. Sequenced using an Illumina HiSeq 2000. The public reads were reanalyzed by TCRdb: fastp trimming at Q25, MiXCR alignment, in-frame beta chains only. Every distinct CDR3 protein forms one entry, paired with its most common genes and DNA. This sample gives 1.5 million or so distinct CDR3 sequences in total; about 30% of them show up just once. Roughly 0.3% of the sample comes from the top ten. The sample consisted of cord blood. The source is a newborn girl in good health.

This chain connects TRBV5-1 to TRBJ1-2, with D unclear. The CDR3 spans 16 residues. CDR1 is SGHRS and CDR2 is YFSETQ in the germline V gene. Trimming stripped 0 bases from V and 4 bases from J, with 16 bases between. The CDR3 nucleotides are TGCGCCAGCAGCTTGGGTTGTCCCTCCCTCCTCTATGGCTACACCTTC. It yields the protein CASSLGCPSLLYGYTF.

There are a few counts of this clonotype. The chain recombines TRBV27 with TRBJ2-3, with TRBD2 matching over 10 bases. V trimming: 2 bases; J trimming: 2 bases; junction bases outside the gene matches: 4. The CDR3 is 16 amino acids. Germline V lookup: CDR1 MNHEY, CDR2 SMNVEV (reference sequence). This CDR3 is CASSLRAGGFTDTQYF. The CDR3 DNA reads TGTGCCAGCAGTTTAAGAGCGGGAGGGTTCACAGATACGCAGTATTTT.

The chain carries TRBV20-1 and TRBJ2-5, with 9 bases that match TRBD2. The germline V gene has CDR1 DFQATT and CDR2 SNEGSKA (reference sequence). V lost 4 bases, J lost 4 bases, and 1 base stayed unmatched. The CDR3 has 12 residues. This chain's CDR3 is CSAMTSGETQYF. DNA for the CDR3: TGCAGTGCTATGACTAGCGGAGAGACCCAGTACTTC.

This clonotype has only a few counts. V and J are TRBV20-1 and TRBJ2-7, with TRBD1 as a possible D gene (5 bases). Germline loops: CDR1 DFQATT, CDR2 SNEGSKA (reference sequence). CDR3 length: 17 amino acids. Trimming removed 3 bases from V and 0 bases from J, with 21 bases in between. CDR3 DNA sequence: TGCAGTGCTAGGAACGGACAAAGGTCGATTGGCTCCTACGAGCAGTACTTC. Amino acid sequence: CSARNGQRSIGSYEQYF.

About this clonotype: A read error may explain this, as a much larger clone is one base away. The missing conserved phenylalanine or tryptophan at the end of this CDR3 makes a read error likely. V and J are TRBV29-1 and TRBJ2-1; D is possibly TRBD1 or TRBD2 (6 bases each). This CDR3 has 21 amino acids. CDR1 is SQVTM, CDR2 ANQGSEA, per germline. V was pared by 4 bases and J by 3 bases, with 34 bases between. CDR3 nucleotides: TGCAGCGTTGTGAGGCCGGGACGGGGGCTAGTTCACGAGGGGGTCTACAATGAGCAGTTCTTA. This codes for CSVVRPGRGLVHEGVYNEQFL.

The CDR3 loop is CASQRYEQYF. The DNA for the CDR3 is TGTGCCAGCCAAAGGTACGAGCAGTACTTC. The V call is TRBV2, the J call TRBJ2-5, with D unresolved. With the DNA end fitting TRBJ2-7 better, the J assignment may be wrong. This CDR3 region has 10 residues. From germline, CDR1 is SNHLY and CDR2 FYNNEI.

This clonotype has only a few counts. The chain carries TRBV28 and TRBJ2-1, with 11 bases matching TRBD2. The V gene's germline CDR1 is MDHEN and CDR2 SYDVKM. The J segment lost 14 bases and the V segment lost 4 bases, leaving 19 bases of the junction unmatched. This CDR3 comprises 17 residues. CDR3 nucleotides: TGTGCCAGCAGTTCATACCCCCTAGCGGGAGGTCAGAACCACGAGTTCTTC. Translating it yields CASSSYPLAGGQNHEFF.

The sample holds many counts of this clonotype. CDR3 residues: CASSSRTGQETQYF. The DNA for the CDR3 is TGTGCCAGCAGTTCTCGGACAGGACAAGAGACCCAGTACTTC. This chain uses TRBV27 with TRBJ2-5, with 7 bases identical to TRBD1. Trimming cost V 4 bases and J 2 bases; bases outside gene matches: 4. CDR1 MNHEY and CDR2 SMNVEV come from the germline V gene (reference sequence). The CDR3 contains 14 residues.

In DNA form, the CDR3 reads TGTGCCAGCAGCTTAGTTAGAGACATTTCCAAAAACATTCAGTACTTC. This translates into CASSLVRDISKNIQYF. The chain employs TRBV7-9 and TRBJ2-4; D gene uncertain. The CDR3 totals 16 residues. Trimming left V 1 base short and J 2 bases short, with 12 bases between. Germline V gene lookup returns CDR1 SEHNR and CDR2 FQNEAQ (reference sequence).

The chain joins TRBV5-1 to TRBJ1-2; no definite D call. CDR1 is SGHRS and CDR2 is YFSETQ in the germline V gene. This CDR3 is 16 amino acids long. With 2 bases removed from V and 0 bases from J, the gap between germline ends came to 14 bases. The CDR3 DNA follows: TGCGCCAGCAGCTTAAGGGCTCTCCGAGCTAACTATGGCTACACCTTC. This encodes CASSLRALRANYGYTF.

The J gene is TRBJ1-2, the V gene TRBV12-3 or TRBV12-4; 8 nucleotides line up with TRBD1. V gave up 5 bases and J gave up 2 bases; unmatched junction bases: 7. The CDR3 has 15 residues. The CDR3 spells CASSLYRGFNYGYTF. The CDR3 region has the DNA TGTGCCAGCAGTCTCTACAGGGGGTTCAACTATGGCTACACCTTC.

Comment on this clonotype: An end of the junction differs from the germline gene, which may be a read error. The chain links TRBV7-2 to TRBJ2-3; TRBD2 is a possible D gene (5 bases). This CDR3 comprises 14 residues. Germline V gene lookup returns CDR1 SGHTA and CDR2 FQGNSA. The CDR3 sequence: CAGSLIGVADTQYF. CDR3 nucleotide sequence: TGTGCCGGCAGCTTAATCGGGGTTGCAGATACGCAGTATTTT.

In this sample, this clonotype turned up a few times. V usage is TRBV2 and J usage is TRBJ2-1; no definite D call. Germline assignment: CDR1 SNHLY and CDR2 FYNNEI. V lost 6 bases and J 3 bases, leaving 15 bases between the germline ends. This CDR3 is built from 15 residues. The CDR3 DNA reads as TGTGCCAGCAGGGAAATTCTAGGAATCTACAATGAGCAGTTCTTC. Protein sequence: CASREILGIYNEQFF.

To note about this clonotype: One end of the junction varies from germline; a read error may be responsible. The chain links TRBV24-1 to TRBJ2-1, with 13 nucleotides matching TRBD2. The CDR3 runs 15 residues. CDR1 is KGHDR and CDR2 is SFDVKD in the germline V gene. This CDR3 is CATNALAGGLYDQFF. DNA for the CDR3: TGTGCCACCAATGCACTAGCGGGGGGGCTCTATGACCAGTTCTTC.

This clonotype was recorded a few times. The V gene is TRBV10-3, the J gene TRBJ2-7, with TRBD1 identical over 8 bases. The J call may be faulty, since TRBJ2-5 better matches the DNA end. This CDR3 is 15 amino acids long. Germline values: CDR1 ENHRY, CDR2 SYGVKD. The CDR3 sequence: CASRFADREKETQYF. The DNA of the CDR3 is TGTGCCTCACGTTTTGCGGACAGGGAGAAAGAGACCCAGTACTTC.

This clonotype turned up a few times. This rearrangement joins TRBV5-1 to TRBJ1-2, with TRBD1 identical over 9 bases. Germline V gene sequence: CDR1 SGHRS, CDR2 YFSETQ. CDR3 length: 15 residues. V gave up 4 bases and J gave up 3 bases; unmatched junction bases: 7. CDR3 nucleotide sequence: TGCGCCAGCAGCCCGGACAGGGGTCCTTACTATGGCTACACCTTC. Amino acids: CASSPDRGPYYGYTF.

This chain links TRBV20-1 with TRBJ2-1; 7 bases are shared with TRBD2. Germline V gives CDR1 DFQATT, CDR2 SNEGSKA (reference sequence). Unmatched junction bases numbered 4, after V lost 4 bases and J lost 4 bases. This CDR3 comprises 13 residues. The CDR3 sequence: CSATGTTYNEQFF. The CDR3 region has the DNA TGCAGTGCTACCGGGACTACATACAATGAGCAGTTCTTC.

Regarding this clonotype: A read error is possible here, since a much larger clone lies one base away. This chain connects TRBV10-2 to TRBJ2-1; a weak D match, TRBD1 (5 bases). The germline gives CDR1 WSHSY, CDR2 SAAADI. With 6 bases removed from V and 10 bases from J, the gap between germline ends came to 10 bases. The CDR3 length is 11 residues. CDR3 DNA: TGCGCCAGCAGAGCAGGGTTCGAGCAGTTCTTC. It specifies CASRAGFEQFF.